Included here is one T cell receptor (beta chain) sequence, with context. The data stem from a study of blood T cell repertoires in COVID-19. About the research overall: Italy, Spain and the United States were the sources of the convalescent and acute COVID-19 samples. From T cells, B-cell-depleted T cells, or PBMCs came the material, which was cDNA or gDNA.

Patients in Seattle were enrolled during active infection, then followed longitudinally. The CDR3 sequence is 14 residues long. Germline-derived CDR1 and CDR2 are MNHEY and SMNVEV (reference sequence). V gave up 4 bases and J gave up 5 bases, with 11 bases separating them. Original data processing: Nucleated cell number was recorded as an estimate derived from reference gene primer amplification. Generated by immunoSEQ multiplex PCR, the TCRdb table keeps only in-frame clones and is missing some. Clonal size and the V and J genes are those of that table, whereas D and trimming came from the DNA. This table has about 230,000 clones, about nine tenths appearing once.

Material for sequencing was peripheral blood. The V gene is TRBV27, the J gene TRBJ1-4; D unclear. This clonotype originated in a man aged 50 or older with COVID-19, enrolled during active disease. In DNA form, the CDR3 reads TGTGCCAGCAGTTCCCACTGGAGAAATGAAAAACTGTTTTTT. As protein: CASSSHWRNEKLFF. The full variable domain, in which reference TRBV27 and TRBJ1-4 provide the parts outside the CDR3, is EAQVTQNPRYLITVTGKKLTVTCSQNMNHEYMSWYRQDPGLGLRQIYYSMNVEVTDKGDVPEGYKVSRKEKRNFPLILESPSPNQTSLYFCASSSHWRNEKLFFGSGTQLSVL.